The 13 T cell receptor beta chains presented below share a single source sample, sequenced in a study of beta chain features in type 1 diabetes. cDNA synthesis used the whole RNA isolate, giving expressed TCRB sequences. TCRdb's table, derived via immunoSEQ multiplex PCR, lists solely in-frame clones and lacks some. The top ten hold 0.05% to 0.065% of the sample, which has hundreds of thousands of clones, around 30% seen once. The sample was naive CD4+ T cells from blood. The receptors derive from a man between 18 and 35 years old in good health.

V gene TRBV7-8 combines with J gene TRBJ2-1, with TRBD2 identical over 11 bases. The V gene's germline CDR1 is SGHVS and CDR2 FQNEAQ. There are 16 residues in the CDR3. The V and J ends lost 5 bases and 8 bases, in that order; junction bases with no gene match: 11. Here the CDR3 DNA reads TGTGCCAGCAGCCTGAGGCAACTAGCGGGAGCGGATGAGCAGTTCTTC. Amino acids: CASSLRQLAGADEQFF.

In its sample, this clone was seen once. The same CDR3 can be traced to other DNA sequences in this sample. The J gene is TRBJ2-7, the V gene TRBV7-2; no reliable D call. The CDR3 is 14 residues long. In germline, CDR1 is SGHTA, CDR2 FQGNSA. V was cut by 5 bases and J by 2 bases, with 13 bases left in between. The CDR3 nucleotides read TGTGCCAGCAGCCTCAGGACGGCTACCTACGAGCAGTACTTC. Protein product: CASSLRTATYEQYF.

This clone was detected only a few times. This chain links TRBV6-5 with TRBJ2-1, with 16 bases matching TRBD2. Germline CDR1 and CDR2: MNHEY and SVGAGI. J lost 9 bases, V lost 6 bases, and 2 bases had no gene match. The CDR3 length is 14 residues. CDR3 DNA sequence: TGTGCCAGCAGGGGACTAGCGGGAGGGCCTGAGCAGTTCTTC. Residues: CASRGLAGGPEQFF.

The chain carries TRBV28 and TRBJ2-1; unclear D gene. Trimming left V 6 bases short and J 4 bases short, with 7 bases between. The CDR3 sequence is 12 residues long. Looked up from germline, CDR1 is MDHEN and CDR2 is SYDVKM. Here the CDR3 DNA reads TGTGCCAGCAGCAACCTTTACAATGAGCAGTTCTTC. Translation gives CASSNLYNEQFF.

In this sample, this clone turned up a few times. The chain carries TRBV7-2 and TRBJ2-1, with TRBD2 identical over 8 bases. The V segment lost 1 base and the J segment 6 bases; nucleotides outside the gene matches: 8. CDR1 SGHTA and CDR2 FQGNSA come from the germline V gene. The CDR3 has 16 amino acids. The chain's CDR3 is CASSLVAGRIANEQFF. In nucleotides, the CDR3 is TGTGCCAGCAGCTTAGTAGCGGGGAGGATTGCCAATGAGCAGTTCTTC.

This clone has only a few counts. The chain is built from TRBV7-9 and TRBJ1-4; D unresolved. CDR3 length equals 11 residues. From germline, CDR1 is SEHNR and CDR2 FQNEAQ (reference sequence). V lost 4 bases and J 6 bases, leaving 3 bases between the germline ends. CDR3 in amino acids: CASSWDEKLFF. CDR3 coding DNA: TGTGCCAGCAGCTGGGATGAAAAACTGTTTTTT.

This clone was picked up a small number of times. The rearrangement uses TRBV7-9 and TRBJ2-1; possibly TRBD2 for D (6 bases). CDR1 is SEHNR and CDR2 is FQNEAQ in the germline V gene (reference sequence). The CDR3 loop spans 17 amino acids. V was cut by 0 bases and J by 2 bases, with 14 bases left in between. The CDR3 DNA reads as TGTGCCAGCAGCTTAGCGGGAGGCTCTATAACCTACAATGAGCAGTTCTTC. It yields the protein CASSLAGGSITYNEQFF.

The rearrangement uses TRBV11-2 and TRBJ2-1; no reliable D call. There are 13 residues in the CDR3. The V gene lost 0 bases and the J gene lost 7 bases, with 7 bases spanning the gap. Per the germline V gene, CDR1 is SGHAT and CDR2 is FQNNGV. The CDR3 sequence: CASSLDLGNEQFF. The CDR3 nucleotides are TGTGCCAGCAGCTTAGATCTTGGAAATGAGCAGTTCTTC.

CDR3: CTVLSGNTEAFF. The CDR3 coding sequence is TGCACCGTCCTCAGTGGGAACACTGAAGCTTTCTTT. The chain uses TRBV29-1 and TRBJ1-1; no definite D call. This CDR3 contains 12 residues. Germline loops: CDR1 SQVTM, CDR2 ANQGSEA.

This clone has more than one count but fewer than ten. V usage is TRBV30 and J usage is TRBJ2-5; D is ambiguous. The V gene's germline CDR1 is GTSNPN and CDR2 SVGIG (reference sequence). Trimming left V 3 bases short and J 1 base short, with 6 bases between. The CDR3 spans 12 residues. The CDR3 protein is CAWSRTQETQYF. CDR3 in DNA: TGTGCCTGGAGCAGGACCCAAGAGACCCAGTACTTC.

The V and J genes are TRBV18 and TRBJ2-7, with TRBD2 identical over 11 bases. J lost 5 bases, V lost 3 bases, and 6 bases had no gene match. The CDR3 is made up of 15 amino acids. Germline V gene data show CDR1 as KGHSH and CDR2 as LQKENI. CDR3 sequence: CASSPSLAGVDEQYF. DNA for the CDR3: TGTGCCAGCTCACCCTCACTAGCGGGAGTCGACGAGCAGTACTTC.

CDR3 bases: TGTGCCAGCAGCCAATGGGGTTCTGGGGCCAACGTCCTGACTTTC. Residues: CASSQWGSGANVLTF. The chain carries TRBV4-2 and TRBJ2-6; no clear D. V lost 2 bases and J 1 base, leaving 6 bases between the germline ends. Germline lookup yields CDR1 LGHNA and CDR2 YNFKEQ. CDR3 length equals 15 residues.

This chain uses TRBV20-1 with TRBJ2-1, with D unclear. The germline gives CDR1 DFQATT, CDR2 SNEGSKA (reference sequence). Trimming cost V 6 bases and J 5 bases, with 5 bases left between them. The CDR3 extends over 10 amino acids. The CDR3 loop reads CSASDNEQFF. The CDR3, as DNA: TGCAGTGCCAGTGACAATGAGCAGTTCTTC.